This T cell receptor beta chain was recorded in a study of cytomegalovirus exposure and HLA in healthy donors. PCR employed 60 Vbeta and 13 Jbeta primers. Clones were read by immunoSEQ multiplex PCR, and TCRdb kept only the in-frame ones, dropping some. Found here are 130,000 or so clones, about 70% of them singletons; the top ten hold about 2.6%. Germline V gene data show CDR1 as SGHTA and CDR2 as FQGNSA. The CDR3 spans 16 residues. Germline trimming cut 4 bases from V and 6 bases from J; bases unmatched to any gene: 8. The receptor comes from a woman in her 40s in good health and CMV-seronegative. Sequenced material: PBMCs. The J gene is TRBJ1-6, the V gene TRBV7-2; 8 nucleotides line up with TRBD1. The CDR3 here is CASSSQGTGLNSPLHF. In DNA form, the CDR3 reads TGTGCCAGCAGCTCCCAAGGGACAGGCCTTAATTCACCCCTCCACTTT. Variable domain in full (rest from reference TRBV7-2 and TRBJ1-6): GAGVSQSPSNKVTEKGKDVELRCDPISGHTALYWYRQSLGQGLEFLIYFQGNSAPDKSGLPSDRFSAERTGGSVSTLTIQRTQQEDSAVYLCASSSQGTGLNSPLHFGNGTRLTVT.